Ten or more counts support the clone carrying this T cell receptor beta chain. The data were obtained in a study of human T cells and chemical hapten exposure. In germline, CDR1 is MNHEY, CDR2 SVGEGT. V gave up 6 bases and J gave up 7 bases; unmatched junction bases: 7. CDR3 length: 14 amino acids. Unique molecular identifiers were affixed to discrete cDNA molecules within the library. TCRdb reprocessed the RACE reads with MiXCR, giving one entry per CDR3 protein. The profile shows some 400,000 distinct CDR3 sequences, 4.5% to 5.5% of them singletons. The time point denotes: pre-sensitization, week 0. Sample treatment: therapeutic diphenylcyclopropenone sensitization with weekly scalp DPC.

The sequencing here drew on whole blood, taken in connection with sensitization to the hapten diphenylcyclopropenone (DPC). V gene TRBV6-2 or TRBV6-3 combines with J gene TRBJ2-1; 9 nucleotides align to TRBD2. This TCR came from a woman aged 45-60 years with alopecia areata. Some clones in this sample may be carry-over from other donors' samples. DNA of the CDR3: TGTGCCAGCAGCCTAGCGGGATTATGGAATGAGCAGTTCTTC. Its protein product is CASSLAGLWNEQFF.